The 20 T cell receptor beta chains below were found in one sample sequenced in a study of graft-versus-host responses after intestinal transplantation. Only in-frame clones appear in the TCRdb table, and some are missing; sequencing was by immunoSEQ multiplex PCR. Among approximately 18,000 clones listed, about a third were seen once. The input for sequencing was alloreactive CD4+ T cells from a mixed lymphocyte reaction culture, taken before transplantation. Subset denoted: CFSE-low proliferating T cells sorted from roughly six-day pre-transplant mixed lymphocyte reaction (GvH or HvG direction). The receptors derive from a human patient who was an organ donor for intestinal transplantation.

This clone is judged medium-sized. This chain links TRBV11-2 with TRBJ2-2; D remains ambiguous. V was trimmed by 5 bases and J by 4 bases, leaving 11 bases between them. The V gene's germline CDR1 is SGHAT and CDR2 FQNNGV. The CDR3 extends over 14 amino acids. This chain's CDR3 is CASSTLGSTGELFF. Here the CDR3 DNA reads TGTGCCAGCAGCACCCTAGGTTCCACCGGGGAGCTGTTTTTT.

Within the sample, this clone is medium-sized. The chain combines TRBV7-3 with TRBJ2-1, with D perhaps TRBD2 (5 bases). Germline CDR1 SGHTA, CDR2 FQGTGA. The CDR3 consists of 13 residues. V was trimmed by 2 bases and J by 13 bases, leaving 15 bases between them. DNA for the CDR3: TGTGCCAGCAGCTTACGCTCGGGGTCGGGCCAGTTCTTC. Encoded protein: CASSLRSGSGQFF.

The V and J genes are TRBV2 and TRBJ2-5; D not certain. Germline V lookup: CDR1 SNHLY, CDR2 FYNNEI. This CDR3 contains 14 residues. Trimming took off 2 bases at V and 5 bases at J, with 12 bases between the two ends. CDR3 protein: CASSEPPNPETQYF. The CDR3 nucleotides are TGTGCCAGCAGTGAACCCCCAAATCCCGAGACCCAGTACTTC.

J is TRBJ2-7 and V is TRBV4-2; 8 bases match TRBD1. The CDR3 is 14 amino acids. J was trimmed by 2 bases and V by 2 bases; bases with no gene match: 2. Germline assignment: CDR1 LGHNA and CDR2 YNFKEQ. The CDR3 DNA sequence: TGTGCCAGCAGCCAATTGGGACAGGCCTACGAGCAGTACTTC. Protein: CASSQLGQAYEQYF.

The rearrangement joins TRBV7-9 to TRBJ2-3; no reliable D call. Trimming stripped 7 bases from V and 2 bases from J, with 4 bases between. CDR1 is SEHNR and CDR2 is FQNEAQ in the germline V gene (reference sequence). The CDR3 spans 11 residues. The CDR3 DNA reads TGTGCCAGCACCTCCACAGATACGCAGTATTTT. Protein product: CASTSTDTQYF. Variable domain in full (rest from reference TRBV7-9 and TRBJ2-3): DTGVSQNPRHKITKRGQNVTFRCDPISEHNRLYWYRQTLGQGPEFLTYFQNEAQLEKSRLLSDRFSAERPKGSFSTLEIQRTEQGDSAMYLCASTSTDTQYFGPGTRLTVL.

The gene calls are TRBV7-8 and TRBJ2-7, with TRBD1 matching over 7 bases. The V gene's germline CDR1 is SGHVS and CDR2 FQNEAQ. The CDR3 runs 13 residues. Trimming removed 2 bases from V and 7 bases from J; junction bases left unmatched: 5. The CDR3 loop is CASSLRDSLEQYF. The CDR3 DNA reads TGTGCCAGCAGCTTACGGGACAGCCTTGAGCAGTACTTC.

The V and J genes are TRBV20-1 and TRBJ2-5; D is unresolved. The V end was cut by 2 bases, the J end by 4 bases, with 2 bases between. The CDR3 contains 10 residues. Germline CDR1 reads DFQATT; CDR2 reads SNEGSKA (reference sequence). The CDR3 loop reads CSARLETQYF. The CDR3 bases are TGCAGTGCTAGATTAGAGACCCAGTACTTC.

The CDR3 DNA reads TGTGCCAGCAGCTCATGGGACACTTACTACGAGCAGTACTTC. Its translation: CASSSWDTYYEQYF. The V gene is TRBV28, the J gene TRBJ2-7; D is perhaps TRBD1 (6 bases). Germline CDR1 reads MDHEN; CDR2 reads SYDVKM. The CDR3 contains 14 residues. Trimming left V 6 bases short and J 3 bases short, with 15 bases between.

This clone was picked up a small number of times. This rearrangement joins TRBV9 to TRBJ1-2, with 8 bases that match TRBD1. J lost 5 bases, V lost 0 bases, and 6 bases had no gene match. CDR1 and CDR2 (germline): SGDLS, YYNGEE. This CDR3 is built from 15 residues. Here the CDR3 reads CASSVGTGRGYGYTF. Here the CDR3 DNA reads TGTGCCAGCAGCGTAGGGACAGGGAGGGGGTATGGCTACACCTTC.

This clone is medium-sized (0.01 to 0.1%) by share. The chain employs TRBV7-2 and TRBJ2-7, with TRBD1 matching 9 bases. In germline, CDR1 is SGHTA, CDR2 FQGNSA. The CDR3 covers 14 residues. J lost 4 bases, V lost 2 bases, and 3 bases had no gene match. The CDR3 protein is CASSLRQGGYEQYF. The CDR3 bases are TGTGCCAGCAGCTTAAGACAGGGGGGATACGAGCAGTACTTC.

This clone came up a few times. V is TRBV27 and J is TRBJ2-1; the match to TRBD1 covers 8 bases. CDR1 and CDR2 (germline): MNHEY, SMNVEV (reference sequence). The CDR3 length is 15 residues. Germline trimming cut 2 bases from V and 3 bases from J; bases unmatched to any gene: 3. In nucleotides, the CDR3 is TGTGCCAGCAGTTTAAACAGGGGGTTCTACAATGAGCAGTTCTTC. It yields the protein CASSLNRGFYNEQFF.

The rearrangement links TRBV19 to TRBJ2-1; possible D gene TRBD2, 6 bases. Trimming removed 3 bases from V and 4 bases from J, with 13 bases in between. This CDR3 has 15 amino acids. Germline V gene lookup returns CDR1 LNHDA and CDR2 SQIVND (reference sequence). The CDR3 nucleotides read TGTGCCAGTAGTATTGGAGGGTGGGATTACAATGAGCAGTTCTTC. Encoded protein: CASSIGGWDYNEQFF.

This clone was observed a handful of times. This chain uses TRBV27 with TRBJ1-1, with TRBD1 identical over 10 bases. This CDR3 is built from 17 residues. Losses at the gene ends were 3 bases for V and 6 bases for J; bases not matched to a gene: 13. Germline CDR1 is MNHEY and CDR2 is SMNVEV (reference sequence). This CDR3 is CASSLYPPGQGSPEAFF. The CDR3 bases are TGTGCCAGCAGTTTGTACCCTCCGGGACAGGGGTCCCCTGAAGCTTTCTTT.

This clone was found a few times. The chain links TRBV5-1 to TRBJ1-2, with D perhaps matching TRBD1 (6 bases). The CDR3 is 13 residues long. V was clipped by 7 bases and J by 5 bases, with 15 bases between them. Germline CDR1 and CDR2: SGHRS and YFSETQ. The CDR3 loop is CASGPGDEYGYTF. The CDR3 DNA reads TGCGCCAGCGGCCCAGGGGACGAGTATGGCTACACCTTC.

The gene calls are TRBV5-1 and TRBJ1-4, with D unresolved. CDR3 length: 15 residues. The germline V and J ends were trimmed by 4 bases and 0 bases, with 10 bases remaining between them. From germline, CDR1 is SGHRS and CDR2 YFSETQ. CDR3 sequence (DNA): TGCGCCAGCAGCCCGGGTGGGACAACTAATGAAAAACTGTTTTTT. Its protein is CASSPGGTTNEKLFF.

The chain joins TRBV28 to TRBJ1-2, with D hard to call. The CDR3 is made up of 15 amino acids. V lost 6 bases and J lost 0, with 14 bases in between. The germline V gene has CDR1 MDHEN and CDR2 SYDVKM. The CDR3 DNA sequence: TGTGCCAGCAGGACTCCACTCCCCGCTAACTATGGCTACACCTTC. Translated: CASRTPLPANYGYTF.

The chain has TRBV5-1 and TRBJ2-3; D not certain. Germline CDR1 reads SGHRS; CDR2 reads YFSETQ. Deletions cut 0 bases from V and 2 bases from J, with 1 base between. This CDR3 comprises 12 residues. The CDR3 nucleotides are TGCGCCAGCAGCTTGGACACAGATACGCAGTATTTT. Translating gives CASSLDTDTQYF.

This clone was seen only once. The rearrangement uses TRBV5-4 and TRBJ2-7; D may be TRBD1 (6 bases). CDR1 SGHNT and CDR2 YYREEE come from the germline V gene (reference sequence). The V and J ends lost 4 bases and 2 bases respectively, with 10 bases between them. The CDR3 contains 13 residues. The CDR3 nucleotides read TGTGCCAGCAGCCAGACAGGAGCCTACGAGCAGTACTTC. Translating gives CASSQTGAYEQYF.

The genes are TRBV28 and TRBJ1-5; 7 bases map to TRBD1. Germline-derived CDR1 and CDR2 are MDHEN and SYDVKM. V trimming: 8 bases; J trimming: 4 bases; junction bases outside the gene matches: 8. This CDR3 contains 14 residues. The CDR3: CASRGRGRNQPQHF. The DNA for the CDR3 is TGTGCCAGCCGAGGCAGGGGGAGAAATCAGCCCCAGCATTTT.

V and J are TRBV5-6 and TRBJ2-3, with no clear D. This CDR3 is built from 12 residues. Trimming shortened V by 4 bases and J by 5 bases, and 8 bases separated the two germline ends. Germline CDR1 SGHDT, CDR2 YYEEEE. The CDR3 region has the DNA TGTGCCAGCAGCAAAGTGGTAGATACGCAGTATTTT. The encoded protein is CASSKVVDTQYF. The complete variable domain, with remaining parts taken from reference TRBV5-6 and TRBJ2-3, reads DAGVTQSPTHLIKTRGQQVTLRCSPKSGHDTVSWYQQALGQGPQFIFQYYEEEERQRGNFPDRFSGHQFPNYSSELNVNALLLGDSALYLCASSKVVDTQYFGPGTRLTVL.